This T cell receptor (beta chain) was observed in a study of shared clonotypes between healthy human individuals. Study-wide findings and caveats: Relative to memory subsets, naive subsets generally showed larger estimated richness. Naive CD4 clonotypes overlapped across several donors at approximately 5%. The represented genetic and exposure-history diversity was limited by the small number of donors.

As for this clone: Its antigen is unidentified.

Germline CDR1 is MGHRA and CDR2 is YSYEKL. V was clipped by 0 bases and J by 6 bases; unmatched bases: 11. This CDR3 region has 16 residues. Assay used: immunoSEQ multiplex PCR; TCRdb lists only in-frame clones, some missing. The table includes hundreds of thousands of clones, around 96% detected once. As defined, naive CD8 cells were CD45RO-negative and positively selected for CCR7, with terminally differentiated effector memory CD45RA+ cells excluded. Each sample came from a Caucasian adult donor living in Nashville, Tennessee. V and J are TRBV4-1 and TRBJ2-7; 7 positions agree with TRBD1. The TCR originated in a woman in her twenties or thirties in good health. Sequenced: naive CD8+ T cells sorted from blood. CDR3 region: CASSQETLKQGPEQYF. The DNA for the CDR3 is TGCGCCAGCAGCCAAGAAACCCTCAAACAGGGGCCCGAGCAGTACTTC.